This T cell receptor beta chain was identified in a study of T cells after yellow fever vaccination. Germline loops: CDR1 SGHRS, CDR2 YFSETQ. This CDR3 is 16 amino acids long. V gave up 2 bases and J gave up 4 bases; unmatched junction bases: 10. Generation of TCR cDNA used 5'RACE template switching (which added a universal primer site and UMIs). TCRdb re-called the 5' RACE reads with MiXCR, one entry per CDR3 protein. The repertoire consists of 400,000 or so distinct CDR3 sequences, with around 10% occurring once and the leading ten covering roughly 18%. The chain uses TRBV5-1 and TRBJ2-5; 8 bases match TRBD1. This sample comprised PBMCs, obtained on the day of the first yellow fever vaccination. This receptor was identified in a man aged 18 to 29 who received the YFV17D yellow fever vaccine. The CDR3 DNA is TGCGCCAGCAGCTTAACACACCGGACAGGGTCAGAGACCCAGTACTTC. Its protein is CASSLTHRTGSETQYF.